The present T cell receptor (beta chain) was sequenced within a study of blood T cell repertoires in COVID-19. This study enrolled people aged 18 to 89 from around 26 US geographic areas. A COVID-19 case had been met by exposed participants during the 2 weeks before study entry. This CDR3 is built from 14 residues. Germline CDR1 reads LNHDA; CDR2 reads SQIVND (reference sequence). Trimming at V came to 5 bases and at J to 5 bases, leaving 6 bases not matched to a gene. Sequenced by immunoSEQ multiplex PCR; TCRdb stores in-frame clones only, minus some. The repertoire consists of about 310,000 clones, with about 85% occurring once and the leading ten covering over 1.5%.

This chain links TRBV19 with TRBJ1-3; TRBD1 matches at 7 bases. Sequenced: PBMCs or T cells enriched from blood (not recorded which). The source of this sequence is a woman aged 30 to 39 who had been exposed to COVID-19. The CDR3 here is CASSVTGPRNTIYF. The CDR3 DNA reads as TGTGCCAGTAGTGTGACAGGGCCCAGAAACACCATATATTTT.